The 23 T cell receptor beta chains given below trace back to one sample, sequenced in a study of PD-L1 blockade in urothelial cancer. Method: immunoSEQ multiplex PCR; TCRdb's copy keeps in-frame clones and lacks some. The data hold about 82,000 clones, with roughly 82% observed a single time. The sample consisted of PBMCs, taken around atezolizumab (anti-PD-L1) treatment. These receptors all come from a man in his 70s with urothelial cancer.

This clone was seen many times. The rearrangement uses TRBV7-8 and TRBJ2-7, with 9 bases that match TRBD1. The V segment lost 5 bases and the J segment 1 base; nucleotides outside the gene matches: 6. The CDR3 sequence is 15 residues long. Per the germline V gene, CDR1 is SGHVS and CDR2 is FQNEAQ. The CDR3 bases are TGTGCCAGCAGCGAGGGACAGGGCCCTTCCTACGAGCAGTACTTC. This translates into CASSEGQGPSYEQYF.

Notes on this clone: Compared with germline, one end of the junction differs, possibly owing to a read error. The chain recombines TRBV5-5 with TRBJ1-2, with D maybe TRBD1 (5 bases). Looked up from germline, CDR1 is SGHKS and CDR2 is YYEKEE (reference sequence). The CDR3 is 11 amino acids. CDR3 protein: CASSFDSPPEW. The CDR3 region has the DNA TGTGCCAGCAGTTTCGACAGCCCTCCGGAGTGG.

The CDR3 is CASSLAGTSGKQYNEQFF. CDR3 DNA sequence: TGTGCCAGCAGCTTAGCCGGGACTAGCGGGAAGCAATACAATGAGCAGTTCTTC. The chain is built from TRBV11-2 and TRBJ2-1; 13 positions agree with TRBD2. The germline CDR1 and CDR2 sequences are SGHAT and FQNNGV. The CDR3 spans 18 residues. V was pared by 1 base and J by 4 bases, with 7 bases of the junction left unmatched.

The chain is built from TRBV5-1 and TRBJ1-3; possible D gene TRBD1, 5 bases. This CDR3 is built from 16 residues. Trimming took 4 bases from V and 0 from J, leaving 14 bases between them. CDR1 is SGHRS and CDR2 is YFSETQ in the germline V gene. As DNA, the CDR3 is TGCGCCAGCAGCCCGGATGGGGCAGCCTCTGGAAACACCATATATTTT. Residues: CASSPDGAASGNTIYF.

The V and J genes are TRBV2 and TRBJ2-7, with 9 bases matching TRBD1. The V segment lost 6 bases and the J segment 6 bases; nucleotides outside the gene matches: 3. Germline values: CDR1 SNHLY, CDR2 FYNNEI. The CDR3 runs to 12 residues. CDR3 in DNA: TGTGCCAGCAGCGGACAGGGGCTCGAGCAGTACTTC. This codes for CASSGQGLEQYF.

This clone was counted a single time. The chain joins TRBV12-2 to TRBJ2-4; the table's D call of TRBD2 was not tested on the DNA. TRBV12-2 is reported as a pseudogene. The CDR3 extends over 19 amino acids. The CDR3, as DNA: TGTGCAAGTCGCCCCCCTAGCGAGAGACCCCCTTTAGCCAAAAACATTCAGTACTTC. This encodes CASRPPSERPPLAKNIQYF.

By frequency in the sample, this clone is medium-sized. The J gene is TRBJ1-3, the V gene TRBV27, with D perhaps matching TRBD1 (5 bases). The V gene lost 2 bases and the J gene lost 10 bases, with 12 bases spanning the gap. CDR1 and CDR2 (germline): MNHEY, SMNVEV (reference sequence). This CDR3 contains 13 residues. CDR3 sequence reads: CASSLDVGTTIYF. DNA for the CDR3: TGTGCCAGCAGTTTAGATGTCGGGACTACCATATATTTT.

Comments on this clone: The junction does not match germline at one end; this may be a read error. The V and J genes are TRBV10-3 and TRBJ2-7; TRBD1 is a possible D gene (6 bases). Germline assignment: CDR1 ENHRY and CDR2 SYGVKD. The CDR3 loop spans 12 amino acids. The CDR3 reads CAISESERTAFF. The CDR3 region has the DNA TGTGCCATCAGTGAGTCTGAGCGGACAGCCTTTTTC.

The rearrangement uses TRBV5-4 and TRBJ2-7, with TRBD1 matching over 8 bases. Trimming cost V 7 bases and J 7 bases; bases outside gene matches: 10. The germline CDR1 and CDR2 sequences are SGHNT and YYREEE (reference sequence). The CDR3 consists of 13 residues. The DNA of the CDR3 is TGTGCCAGCGAATCTCAGGGGGCGGGGGAGCAGTACTTC. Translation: CASESQGAGEQYF.

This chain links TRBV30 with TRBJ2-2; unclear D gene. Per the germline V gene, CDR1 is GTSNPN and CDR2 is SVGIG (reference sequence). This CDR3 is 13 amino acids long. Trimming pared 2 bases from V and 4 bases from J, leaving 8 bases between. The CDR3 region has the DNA TGTGCCTGGAGTTCCCCGGTCACCGGGGAGCTGTTTTTT. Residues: CAWSSPVTGELFF. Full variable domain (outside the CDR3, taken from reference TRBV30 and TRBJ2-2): SQTIHQWPATLVQPVGSPLSLECTVEGTSNPNLYWYRQAAGRGLQLLFYSVGIGQISSEVPQNLSASRPQDRQFILSSKKLLLSDSGFYLCAWSSPVTGELFFGEGSRLTVL.

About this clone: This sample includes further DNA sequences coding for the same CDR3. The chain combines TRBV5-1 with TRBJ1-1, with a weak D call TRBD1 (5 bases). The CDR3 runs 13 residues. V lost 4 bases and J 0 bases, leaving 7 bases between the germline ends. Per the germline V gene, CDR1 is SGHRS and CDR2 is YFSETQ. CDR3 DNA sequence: TGCGCCAGCAGCCTGACAGTGAACACTGAAGCTTTCTTT. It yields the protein CASSLTVNTEAFF.

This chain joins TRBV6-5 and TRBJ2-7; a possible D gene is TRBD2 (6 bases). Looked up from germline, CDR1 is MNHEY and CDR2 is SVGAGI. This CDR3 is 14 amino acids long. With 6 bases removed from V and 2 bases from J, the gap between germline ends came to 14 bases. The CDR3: CASREGRTTYEQYF. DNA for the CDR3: TGTGCCAGCAGGGAGGGGCGCACAACCTACGAGCAGTACTTC.

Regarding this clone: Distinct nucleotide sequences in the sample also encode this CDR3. CDR3 sequence reads: CASSLVGLATDTQYF. In DNA, the CDR3 is TGTGCCAGCAGCTTAGTGGGACTAGCAACAGATACGCAGTATTTT. The chain has TRBV7-2 and TRBJ2-3, with 9 positions matching TRBD2. This CDR3 has 15 residues. Trimming at V came to 1 base and at J to 3 bases, leaving 2 bases not matched to a gene. Germline V CDR1 and CDR2: SGHTA, FQGNSA.

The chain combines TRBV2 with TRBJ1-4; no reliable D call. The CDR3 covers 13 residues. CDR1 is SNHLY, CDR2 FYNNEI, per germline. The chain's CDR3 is CATSRGPNEKLFF. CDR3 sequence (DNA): TGTGCTACCAGCAGAGGGCCCAATGAAAAACTGTTTTTT.

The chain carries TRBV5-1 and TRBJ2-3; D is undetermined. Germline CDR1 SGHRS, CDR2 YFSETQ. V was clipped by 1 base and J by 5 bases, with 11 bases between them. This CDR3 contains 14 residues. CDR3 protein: CASSLILLGDTQYF. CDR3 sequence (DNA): TGCGCCAGCAGCTTGATACTATTGGGAGATACGCAGTATTTT.

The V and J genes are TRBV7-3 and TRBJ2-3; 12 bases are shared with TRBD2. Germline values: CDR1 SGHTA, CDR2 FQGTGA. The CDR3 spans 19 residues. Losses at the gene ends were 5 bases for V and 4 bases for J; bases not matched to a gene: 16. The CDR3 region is CASSPAGTSGGYLPDTQYF. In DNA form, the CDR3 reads TGTGCCAGCAGCCCAGCGGGAACTAGCGGGGGGTATCTGCCAGATACGCAGTATTTT.

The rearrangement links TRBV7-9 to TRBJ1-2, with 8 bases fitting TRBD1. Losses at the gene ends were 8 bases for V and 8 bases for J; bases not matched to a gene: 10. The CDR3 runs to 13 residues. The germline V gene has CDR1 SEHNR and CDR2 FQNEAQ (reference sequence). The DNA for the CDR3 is TGTGCCAGCGTATTCAAGGGACAGGAAGGCTACACCTTC. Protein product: CASVFKGQEGYTF.

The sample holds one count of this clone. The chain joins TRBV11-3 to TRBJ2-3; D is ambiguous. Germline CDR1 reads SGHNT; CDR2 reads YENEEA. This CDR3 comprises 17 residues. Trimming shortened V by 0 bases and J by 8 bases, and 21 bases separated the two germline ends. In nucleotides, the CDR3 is TGTGCCAGCAGCTTAGATAGCACTTCCCGAACGTTGGGTACGCAGTATTTT. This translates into CASSLDSTSRTLGTQYF.

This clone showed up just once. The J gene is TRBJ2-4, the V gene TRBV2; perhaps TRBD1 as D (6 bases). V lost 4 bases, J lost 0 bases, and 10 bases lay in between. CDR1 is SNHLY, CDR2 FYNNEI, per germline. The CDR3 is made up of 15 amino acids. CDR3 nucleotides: TGTGCCAGCAGTGGGACAGATTTAGCCAAAAACATTCAGTACTTC. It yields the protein CASSGTDLAKNIQYF.

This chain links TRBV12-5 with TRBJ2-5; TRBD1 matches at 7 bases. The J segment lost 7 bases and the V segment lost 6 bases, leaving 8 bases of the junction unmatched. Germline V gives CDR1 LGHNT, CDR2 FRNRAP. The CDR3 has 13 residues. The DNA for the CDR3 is TGTGCTAGTGGGTCAACAGGGGTCGGGACCCAGTACTTC. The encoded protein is CASGSTGVGTQYF.

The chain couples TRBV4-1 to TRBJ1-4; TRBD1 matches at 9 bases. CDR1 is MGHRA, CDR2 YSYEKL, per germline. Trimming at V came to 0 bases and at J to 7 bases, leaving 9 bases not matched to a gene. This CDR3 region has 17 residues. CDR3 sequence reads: CASSQEGQGGGIEKLFF. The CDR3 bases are TGCGCCAGCAGCCAAGAGGGACAGGGAGGGGGAATTGAAAAACTGTTTTTT.

This CDR3 reads CASSQDSMASGEQFF. The CDR3 DNA sequence: TGCGCCAGCAGCCAAGACAGTATGGCTAGCGGTGAGCAGTTCTTC. The V gene is TRBV4-3, the J gene TRBJ2-1; 7 bases align to TRBD2. Looked up from germline, CDR1 is LGHNA and CDR2 is YSLEER. This CDR3 has 15 amino acids. V trimming: 0 bases; J trimming: 9 bases; junction bases outside the gene matches: 8.

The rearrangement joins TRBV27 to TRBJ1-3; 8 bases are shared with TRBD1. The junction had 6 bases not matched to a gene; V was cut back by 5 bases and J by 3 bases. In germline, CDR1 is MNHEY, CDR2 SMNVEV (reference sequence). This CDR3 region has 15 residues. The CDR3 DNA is TGTGCCAGCAGTCCCGACAGGGGAATTGGAAACACCATATATTTT. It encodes CASSPDRGIGNTIYF.